The T cell receptor (beta chain) under discussion was sequenced for a study of blood T cell repertoires in COVID-19. Across the study: Acute and convalescent COVID-19 specimens originated in the United States, Italy and Spain. From T cells, B-cell-depleted T cells, or PBMCs came the material, which was cDNA or gDNA.

A Seattle source enrolled patients during active infection and followed them longitudinally. Original processing notes: Reference gene primer amplification gave estimated nucleated cell counts. Sequencing used immunoSEQ multiplex PCR; TCRdb keeps in-frame clones, though not all of them. From that table come the V and J calls and clone size; the DNA was used to work out D and trimming. The sample includes some 69,000 clones, around 91% seen only once; the top ten take around 0.47%. Germline CDR1 and CDR2: LNHDA and SQIVND (reference sequence). This CDR3 has 15 residues. V was trimmed by 4 bases and J by 0 bases, leaving 12 bases between them.

The receptor comes from a man in his fifties or sixties with COVID-19, enrolled during active disease. Sequences were obtained from peripheral blood. The rearrangement uses TRBV19 and TRBJ1-1; possible D gene TRBD1, 6 bases. The chain's CDR3 is CASSTHQGLNTEAFF. The CDR3 DNA is TGTGCCAGTAGTACTCATCAGGGGCTGAACACTGAAGCTTTCTTT. Complete variable domain (other parts from reference TRBV19 and TRBJ1-1): DGGITQSPKYLFRKEGQNVTLSCEQNLNHDAMYWYRQDPGQGLRLIYYSQIVNDFQKGDIAEGYSVSREKKESFPLTVTSAQKNPTAFYLCASSTHQGLNTEAFFGQGTRLTVV.